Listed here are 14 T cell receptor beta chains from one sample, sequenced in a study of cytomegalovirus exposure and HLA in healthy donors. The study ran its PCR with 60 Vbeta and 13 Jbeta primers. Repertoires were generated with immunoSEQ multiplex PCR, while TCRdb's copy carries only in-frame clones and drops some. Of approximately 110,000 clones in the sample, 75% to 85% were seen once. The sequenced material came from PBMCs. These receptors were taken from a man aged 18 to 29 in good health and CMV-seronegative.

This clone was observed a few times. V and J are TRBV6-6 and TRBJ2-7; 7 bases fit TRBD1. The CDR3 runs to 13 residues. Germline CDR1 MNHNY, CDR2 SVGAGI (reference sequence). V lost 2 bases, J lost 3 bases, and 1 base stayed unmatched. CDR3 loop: CASSYRGRYEQYF. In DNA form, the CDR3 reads TGTGCCAGCAGTTACAGGGGGCGCTACGAGCAGTACTTC.

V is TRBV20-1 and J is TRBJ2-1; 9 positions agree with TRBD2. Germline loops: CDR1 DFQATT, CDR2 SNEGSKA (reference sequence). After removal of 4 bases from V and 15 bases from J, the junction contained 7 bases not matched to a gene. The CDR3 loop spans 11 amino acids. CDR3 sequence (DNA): TGCAGTGCTAAACGGCTAGCGGGACTGTTCTTC. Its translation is CSAKRLAGLFF.

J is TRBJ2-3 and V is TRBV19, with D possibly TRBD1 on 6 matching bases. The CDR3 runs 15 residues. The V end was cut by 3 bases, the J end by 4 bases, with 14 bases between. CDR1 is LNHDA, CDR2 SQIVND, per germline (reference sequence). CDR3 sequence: CASSISGHGADTQYF. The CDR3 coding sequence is TGTGCCAGTAGTATCTCGGGACATGGGGCAGATACGCAGTATTTT.

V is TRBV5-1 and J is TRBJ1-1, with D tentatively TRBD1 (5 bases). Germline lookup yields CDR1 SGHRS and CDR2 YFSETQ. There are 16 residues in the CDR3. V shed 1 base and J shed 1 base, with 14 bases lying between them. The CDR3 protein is CASSLYRNLTNTEAFF. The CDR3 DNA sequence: TGCGCCAGCAGCTTGTACAGGAACCTAACGAACACTGAAGCTTTCTTT.

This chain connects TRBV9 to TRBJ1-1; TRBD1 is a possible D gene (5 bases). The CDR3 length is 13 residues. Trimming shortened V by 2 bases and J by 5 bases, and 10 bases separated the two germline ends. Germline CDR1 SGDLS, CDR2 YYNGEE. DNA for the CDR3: TGTGCCAGCAGCGTTTCAGGGAAAACTGAAGCTTTCTTT. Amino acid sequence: CASSVSGKTEAFF.

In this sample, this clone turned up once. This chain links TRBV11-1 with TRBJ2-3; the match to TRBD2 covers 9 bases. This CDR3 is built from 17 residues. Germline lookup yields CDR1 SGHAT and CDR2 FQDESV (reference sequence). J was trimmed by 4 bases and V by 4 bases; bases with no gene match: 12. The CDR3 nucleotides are TGTGCCAGCAGCTCCTTTTTCGGGACTAGCCCACCAGATACGCAGTATTTT. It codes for CASSSFFGTSPPDTQYF.

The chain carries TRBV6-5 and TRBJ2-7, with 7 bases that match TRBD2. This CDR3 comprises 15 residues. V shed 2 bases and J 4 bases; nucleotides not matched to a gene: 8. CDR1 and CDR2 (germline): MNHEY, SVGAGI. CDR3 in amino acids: CASSYSSGGSYEQYF. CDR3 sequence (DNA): TGTGCCAGCAGTTACAGTTCCGGGGGGTCGTACGAGCAGTACTTC.

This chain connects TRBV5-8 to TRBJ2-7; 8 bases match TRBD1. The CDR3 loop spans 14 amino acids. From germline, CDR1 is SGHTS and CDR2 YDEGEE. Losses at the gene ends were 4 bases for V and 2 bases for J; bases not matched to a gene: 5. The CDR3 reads CASSPRDRTYEQYF. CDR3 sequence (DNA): TGTGCCAGCAGCCCCCGGGACAGGACCTACGAGCAGTACTTC.

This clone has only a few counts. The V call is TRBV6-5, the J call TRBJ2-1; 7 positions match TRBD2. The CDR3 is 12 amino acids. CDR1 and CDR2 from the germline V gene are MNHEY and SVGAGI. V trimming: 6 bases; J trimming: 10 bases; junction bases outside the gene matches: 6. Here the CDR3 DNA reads TGTGCCAGCAGGTCGACTAGCAGGGAGCAGTTCTTC. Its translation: CASRSTSREQFF.

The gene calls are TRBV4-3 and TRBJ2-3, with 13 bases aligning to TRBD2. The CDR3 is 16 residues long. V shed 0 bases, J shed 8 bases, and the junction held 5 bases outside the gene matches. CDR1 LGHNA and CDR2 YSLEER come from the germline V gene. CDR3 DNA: TGCGCCAGCAGCCAAGAACTAGCGGGAGGGTTCTCTACGCAGTATTTT. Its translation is CASSQELAGGFSTQYF.

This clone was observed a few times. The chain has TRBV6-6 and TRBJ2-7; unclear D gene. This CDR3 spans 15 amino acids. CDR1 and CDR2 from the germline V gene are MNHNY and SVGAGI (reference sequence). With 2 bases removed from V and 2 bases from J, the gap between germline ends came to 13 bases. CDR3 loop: CASSYTQRSTYEQYF. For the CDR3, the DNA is TGTGCCAGCAGTTACACGCAGCGCTCCACCTACGAGCAGTACTTC.

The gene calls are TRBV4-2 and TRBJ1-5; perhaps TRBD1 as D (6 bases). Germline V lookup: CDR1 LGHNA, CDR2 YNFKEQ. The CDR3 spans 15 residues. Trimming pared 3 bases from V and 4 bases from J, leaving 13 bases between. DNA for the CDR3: TGTGCCAGCAGCCAGGGAGGGGGGGGGAATCAGCCCCAGCATTTT. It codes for CASSQGGGGNQPQHF.

CDR3 nucleotides: TGTGCCAGCAGTTCTTCTAGTGAGGCGCCCGACGAGCAGTACTTC. The encoded protein is CASSSSSEAPDEQYF. The genes are TRBV6-6 and TRBJ2-7, with D unresolved. V was pared by 4 bases and J by 5 bases, with 18 bases between. The CDR3 is 15 residues long. Germline-derived CDR1 and CDR2 are MNHNY and SVGAGI (reference sequence).

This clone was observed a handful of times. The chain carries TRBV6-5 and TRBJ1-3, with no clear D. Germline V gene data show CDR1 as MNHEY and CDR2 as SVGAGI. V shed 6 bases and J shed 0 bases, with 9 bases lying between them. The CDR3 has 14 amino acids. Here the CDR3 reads CASSRRGSGNTIYF. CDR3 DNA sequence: TGTGCCAGCAGCCGACGGGGCTCTGGAAACACCATATATTTT.